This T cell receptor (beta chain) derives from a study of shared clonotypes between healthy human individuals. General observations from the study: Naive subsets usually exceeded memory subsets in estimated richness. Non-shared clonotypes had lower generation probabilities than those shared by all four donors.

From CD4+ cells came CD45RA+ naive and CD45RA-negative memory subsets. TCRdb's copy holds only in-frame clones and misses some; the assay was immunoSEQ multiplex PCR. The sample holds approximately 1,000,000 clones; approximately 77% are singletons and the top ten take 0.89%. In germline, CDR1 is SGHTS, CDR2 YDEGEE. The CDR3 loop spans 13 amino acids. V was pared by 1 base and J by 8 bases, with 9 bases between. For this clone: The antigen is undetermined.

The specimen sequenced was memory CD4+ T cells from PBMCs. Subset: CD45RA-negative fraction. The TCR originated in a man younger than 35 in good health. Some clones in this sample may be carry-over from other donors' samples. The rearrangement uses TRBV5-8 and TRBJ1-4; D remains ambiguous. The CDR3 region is CASSLPVGEKLFF. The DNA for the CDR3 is TGTGCCAGCAGCTTGCCTGTTGGGGAAAAACTGTTTTTT.